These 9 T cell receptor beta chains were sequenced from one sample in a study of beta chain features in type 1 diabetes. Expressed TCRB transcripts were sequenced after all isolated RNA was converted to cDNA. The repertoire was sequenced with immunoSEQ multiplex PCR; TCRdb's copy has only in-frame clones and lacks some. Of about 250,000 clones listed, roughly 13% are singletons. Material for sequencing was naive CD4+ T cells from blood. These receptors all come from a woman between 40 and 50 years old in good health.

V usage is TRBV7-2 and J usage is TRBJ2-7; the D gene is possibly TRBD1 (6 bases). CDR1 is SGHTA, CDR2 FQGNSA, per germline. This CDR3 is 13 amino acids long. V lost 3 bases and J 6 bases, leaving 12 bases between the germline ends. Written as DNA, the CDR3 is TGTGCCAGCAGCTTCGACAGGAACAGCGAGCAGTACTTC. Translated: CASSFDRNSEQYF.

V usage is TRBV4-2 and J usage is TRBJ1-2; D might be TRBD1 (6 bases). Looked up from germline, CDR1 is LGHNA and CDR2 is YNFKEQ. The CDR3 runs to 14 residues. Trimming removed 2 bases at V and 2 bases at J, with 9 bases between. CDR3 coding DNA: TGTGCCAGCAGCCAAATTGGACAGAACTATGGCTACACCTTC. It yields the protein CASSQIGQNYGYTF.

As DNA, the CDR3 is TGTGCCAGCTCGGCCGGGTCCGAGTACACTGAAGCTTTCTTT. Protein sequence: CASSAGSEYTEAFF. The V gene is TRBV18, the J gene TRBJ1-1; D gene unclear. V was shortened by 6 bases and J by 3 bases, with 14 bases between the two germline ends. CDR1 is KGHSH and CDR2 is LQKENI in the germline V gene. The CDR3 contains 14 residues. Complete variable domain (other parts from reference TRBV18 and TRBJ1-1): NAGVMQNPRHLVRRRGQEARLRCSPMKGHSHVYWYRQLPEEGLKFMVYLQKENIIDESGMPKERFSAEFPKEGPSILRIQQVVRGDSAAYFCASSAGSEYTEAFFGQGTRLTVV.

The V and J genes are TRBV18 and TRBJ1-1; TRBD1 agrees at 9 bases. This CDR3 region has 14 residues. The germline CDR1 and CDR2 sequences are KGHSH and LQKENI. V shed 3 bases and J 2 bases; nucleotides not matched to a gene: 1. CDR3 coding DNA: TGTGCCAGCTCACCGGACAGGGGCAACACTGAAGCTTTCTTT. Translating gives CASSPDRGNTEAFF.

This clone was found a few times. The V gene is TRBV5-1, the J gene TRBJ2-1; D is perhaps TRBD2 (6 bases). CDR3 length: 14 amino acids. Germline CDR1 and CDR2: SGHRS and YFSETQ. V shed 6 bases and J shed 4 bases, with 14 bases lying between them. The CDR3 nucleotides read TGCGCCAGCAAGGTGATTAGCGGATACAATGAGCAGTTCTTC. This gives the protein CASKVISGYNEQFF.

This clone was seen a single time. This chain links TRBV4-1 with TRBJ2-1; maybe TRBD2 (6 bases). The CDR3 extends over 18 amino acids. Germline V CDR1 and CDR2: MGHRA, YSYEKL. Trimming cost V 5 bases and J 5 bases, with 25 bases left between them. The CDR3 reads CASSSAIIFNRRDNEQFF. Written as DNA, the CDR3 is TGCGCCAGCAGCTCAGCGATAATCTTTAACAGGAGGGACAATGAGCAGTTCTTC.

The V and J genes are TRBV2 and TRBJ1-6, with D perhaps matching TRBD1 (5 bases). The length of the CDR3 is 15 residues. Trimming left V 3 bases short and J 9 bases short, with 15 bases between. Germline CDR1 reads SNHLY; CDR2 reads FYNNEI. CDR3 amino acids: CASSDISGQRSPLHF. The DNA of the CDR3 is TGTGCCAGCAGTGATATTTCCGGACAACGTTCACCCCTCCACTTT.

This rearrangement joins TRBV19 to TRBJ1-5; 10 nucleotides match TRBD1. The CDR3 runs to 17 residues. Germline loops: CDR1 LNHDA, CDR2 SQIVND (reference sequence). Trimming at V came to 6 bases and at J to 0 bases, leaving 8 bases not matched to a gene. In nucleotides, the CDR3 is TGTGCCAGTAGCACCGGGACAGGGGCCTTTAGCAATCAGCCCCAGCATTTT. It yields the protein CASSTGTGAFSNQPQHF.

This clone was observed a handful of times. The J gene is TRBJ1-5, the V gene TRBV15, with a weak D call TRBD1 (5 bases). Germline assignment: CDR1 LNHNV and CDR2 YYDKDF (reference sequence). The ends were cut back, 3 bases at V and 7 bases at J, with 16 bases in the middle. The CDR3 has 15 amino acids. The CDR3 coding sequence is TGTGCCACCAGCAGGTCTGTTGGGGGGGGGCAGCCCCAGCATTTT. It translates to CATSRSVGGGQPQHF.